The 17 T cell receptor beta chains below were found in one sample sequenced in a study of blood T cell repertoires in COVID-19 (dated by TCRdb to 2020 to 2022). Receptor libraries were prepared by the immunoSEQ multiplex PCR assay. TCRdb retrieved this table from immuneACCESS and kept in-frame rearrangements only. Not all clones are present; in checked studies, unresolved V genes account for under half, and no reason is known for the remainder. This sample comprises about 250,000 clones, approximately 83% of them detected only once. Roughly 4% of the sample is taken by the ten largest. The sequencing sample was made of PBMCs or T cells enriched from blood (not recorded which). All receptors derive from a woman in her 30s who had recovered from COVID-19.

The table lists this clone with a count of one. CDR3 DNA: TGTGCCAGCAGCCAACCTGGCCATCAGGACACTGAAGCTTTCTTT. Translating it yields CASSQPGHQDTEAFF. This chain connects TRBV4-2 to TRBJ1-1; D not certain. The CDR3 is 15 residues long. V lost 2 bases to trimming and J lost 3 bases, with 13 bases between them. CDR1 LGHNA and CDR2 YNFKEQ come from the germline V gene.

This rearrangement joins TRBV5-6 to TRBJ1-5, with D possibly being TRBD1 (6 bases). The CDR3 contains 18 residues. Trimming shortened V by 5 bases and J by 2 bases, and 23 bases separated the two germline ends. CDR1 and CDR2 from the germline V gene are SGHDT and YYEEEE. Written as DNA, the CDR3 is TGTGCCAGCAGTCTGTACACCCAACAGGGTAAGGGCAATCAGCCCCAGCATTTT. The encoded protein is CASSLYTQQGKGNQPQHF.

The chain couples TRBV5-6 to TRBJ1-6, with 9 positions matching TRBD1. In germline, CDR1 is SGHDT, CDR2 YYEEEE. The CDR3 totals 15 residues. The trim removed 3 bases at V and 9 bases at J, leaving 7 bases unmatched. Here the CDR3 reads CASSWYRGPGSPLHF. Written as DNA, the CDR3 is TGTGCCAGCAGCTGGTACAGGGGGCCGGGTTCACCCCTCCACTTT.

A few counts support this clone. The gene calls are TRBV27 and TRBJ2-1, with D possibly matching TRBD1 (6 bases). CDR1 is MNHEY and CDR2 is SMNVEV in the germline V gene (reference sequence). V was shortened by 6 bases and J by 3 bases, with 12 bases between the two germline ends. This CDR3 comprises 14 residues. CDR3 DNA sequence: TGTGCCAGCAGGTCGTCGGACAGCTACAATGAGCAGTTCTTC. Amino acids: CASRSSDSYNEQFF.

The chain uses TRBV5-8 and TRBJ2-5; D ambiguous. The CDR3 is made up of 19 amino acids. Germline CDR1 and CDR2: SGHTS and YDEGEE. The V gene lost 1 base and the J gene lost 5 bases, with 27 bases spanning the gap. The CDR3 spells CASSLHTPRSLVSWETQYF. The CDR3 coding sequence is TGTGCCAGCAGCTTGCACACGCCTCGCAGCTTAGTTAGCTGGGAGACCCAGTACTTC.

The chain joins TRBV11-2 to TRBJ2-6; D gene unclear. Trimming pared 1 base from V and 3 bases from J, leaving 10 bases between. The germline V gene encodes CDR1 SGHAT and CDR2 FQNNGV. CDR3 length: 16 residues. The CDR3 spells CASSLGGSFGANVLTF. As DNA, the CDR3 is TGTGCCAGCAGCTTAGGCGGCAGCTTTGGGGCCAACGTCCTGACTTTC.

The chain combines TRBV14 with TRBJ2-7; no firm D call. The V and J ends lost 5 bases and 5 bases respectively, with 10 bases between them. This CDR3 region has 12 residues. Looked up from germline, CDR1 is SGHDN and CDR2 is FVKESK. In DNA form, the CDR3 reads TGTGCCAGCAGCACTCGAAACCACGAGCAGTACTTC. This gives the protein CASSTRNHEQYF.

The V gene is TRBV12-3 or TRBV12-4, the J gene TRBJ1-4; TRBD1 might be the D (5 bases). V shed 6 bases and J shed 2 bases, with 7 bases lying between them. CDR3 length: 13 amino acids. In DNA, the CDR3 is TGTGCCAGCAGCGACAGCACTAATGAAAAACTGTTTTTT. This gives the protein CASSDSTNEKLFF.

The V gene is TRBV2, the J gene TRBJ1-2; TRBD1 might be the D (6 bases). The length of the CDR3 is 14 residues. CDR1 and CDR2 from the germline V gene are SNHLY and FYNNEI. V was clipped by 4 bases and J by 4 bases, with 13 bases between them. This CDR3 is CASSGTVRFYGYTF. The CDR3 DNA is TGTGCCAGCAGTGGGACAGTACGATTCTATGGCTACACCTTC.

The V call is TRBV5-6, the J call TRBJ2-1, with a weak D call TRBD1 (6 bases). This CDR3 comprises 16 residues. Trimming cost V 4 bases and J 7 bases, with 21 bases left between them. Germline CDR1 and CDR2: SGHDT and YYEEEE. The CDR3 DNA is TGTGCCAGCAGCGCGGCTGGGACACCGTTCCGTAATGAGCAGTTCTTC. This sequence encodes CASSAAGTPFRNEQFF.

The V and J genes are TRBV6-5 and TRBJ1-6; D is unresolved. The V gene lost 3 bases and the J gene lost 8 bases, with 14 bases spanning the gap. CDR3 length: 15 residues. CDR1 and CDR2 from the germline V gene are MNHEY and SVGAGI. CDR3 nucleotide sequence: TGTGCCAGCAGTTATCTGGAGCGATTGGATTCACCCCTCCACTTT. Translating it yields CASSYLERLDSPLHF.

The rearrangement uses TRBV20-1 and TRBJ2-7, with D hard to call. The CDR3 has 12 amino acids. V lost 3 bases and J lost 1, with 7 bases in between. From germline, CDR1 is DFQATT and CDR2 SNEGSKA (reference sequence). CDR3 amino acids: CSASGRSYEQYF. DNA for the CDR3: TGCAGTGCTAGTGGCAGGTCCTACGAGCAGTACTTC.

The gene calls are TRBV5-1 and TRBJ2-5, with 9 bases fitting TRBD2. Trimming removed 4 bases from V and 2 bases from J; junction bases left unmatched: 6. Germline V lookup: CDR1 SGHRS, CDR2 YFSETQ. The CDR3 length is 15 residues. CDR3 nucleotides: TGCGCCAGCAGCCAGCCTAGCGGGGAACAAGAGACCCAGTACTTC. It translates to CASSQPSGEQETQYF.

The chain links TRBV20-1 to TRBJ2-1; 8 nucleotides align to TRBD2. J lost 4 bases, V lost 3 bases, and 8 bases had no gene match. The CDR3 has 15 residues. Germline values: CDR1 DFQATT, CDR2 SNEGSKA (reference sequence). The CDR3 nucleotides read TGCAGTGCTAGTGGAGCGGGAGCCCGTTACAATGAGCAGTTCTTC. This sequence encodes CSASGAGARYNEQFF.

The CDR3 loop is CATEPIPGTGELFF. The CDR3 DNA reads as TGTGCCACCGAACCCATCCCCGGGACCGGGGAGCTGTTTTTT. The rearrangement links TRBV24-1 to TRBJ2-2; D unresolved. Germline lookup yields CDR1 KGHDR and CDR2 SFDVKD. This CDR3 is built from 14 residues. Trimming took off 9 bases at V and 5 bases at J, with 15 bases between the two ends.

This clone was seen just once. CDR3 residues: CASSLRQADYGYTF. DNA for the CDR3: TGCGCCAGCAGCTTACGACAGGCGGACTATGGCTACACCTTC. This chain joins TRBV5-1 and TRBJ1-2; possibly TRBD1 for D (6 bases). The CDR3 spans 14 residues. Looked up from germline, CDR1 is SGHRS and CDR2 is YFSETQ. V was clipped by 2 bases and J by 3 bases, with 11 bases between them.

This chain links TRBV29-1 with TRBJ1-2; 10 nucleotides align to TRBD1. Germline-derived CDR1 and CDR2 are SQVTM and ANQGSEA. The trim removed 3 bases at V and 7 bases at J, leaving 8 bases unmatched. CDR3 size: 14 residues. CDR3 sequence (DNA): TGCAGCGTTGACGTCCCAGGGACAGGGGTTGGCTACACCTTC. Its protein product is CSVDVPGTGVGYTF.